This TCR beta chain was found in a study of T cell responses to AZD1222 COVID-19 vaccine. Clones were sequenced by immunoSEQ multiplex PCR, and TCRdb holds only the in-frame ones, with some missing. In the table there are 150,000 to 200,000 clones, about 94% of which are singletons. The receptor comes from an adult in good health. This specimen was peripheral blood, taken on day 0 of AZD1222 vaccination.

This CDR3 is CASSRWGGDPNQPQHF. CDR3 sequence (DNA): TGCGCCAGCAGCAGGTGGGGGGGCGACCCCAATCAGCCCCAGCATTTT. The chain employs TRBV5-1 and TRBJ1-5; D is possibly TRBD1 (6 bases). The germline gives CDR1 SGHRS, CDR2 YFSETQ. V was cut by 4 bases and J by 3 bases, with 17 bases left in between. This CDR3 contains 16 residues. Filled out from reference TRBV5-1 and TRBJ1-5, the complete variable domain reads KAGVTQTPRYLIKTRGQQVTLSCSPISGHRSVSWYQQTPGQGLQFLFEYFSETQRNKGNFPGRFSGRQFSNSRSEMNVSTLELGDSALYLCASSRWGGDPNQPQHFGDGTRLSIL.